The rows below give T cell receptor beta chains drawn from one sample of a study of shared clonotypes between healthy human individuals. Some clones are missing from TCRdb's copy, which holds only in-frame ones; the method was immunoSEQ multiplex PCR. The sample lists approximately 2.3 million clones; over 85% were seen once. Sequenced sample: naive CD4+ T cells from PBMCs. The origin of the receptors is a man younger than 30 in good health. Some clones in this sample may be carry-over from other donors' samples. Each CDR3 is given with its conserved first and last residue. Fields, in order: CDR3 length, V gene, clone size, J gene, D gene, CDR3 protein, CDR3 DNA. D genes are given only for firm matches. Size is omitted from some rows. Given values are once, few, many or a class for expanded clones.

CDR3 length: 15
V gene: TRBV5-4
clone size: once
J gene: TRBJ2-7
D gene: NA
CDR3 protein: CASSKGPAAPYEQYF
CDR3 DNA: TGTGCCAGCAGCAAGGGACCAGCGGCCCCCTACGAGCAGTACTTC

CDR3 length: 16
V gene: TRBV5-1
clone size: NA
J gene: TRBJ1-1
D gene: NA
CDR3 protein: CASSLAGNALNTEAFF
CDR3 DNA: TGCGCCAGCAGCTTGGCCGGAAATGCTCTGAACACTGAAGCTTTCTTT

CDR3 length: 15
V gene: TRBV5-1
clone size: NA
J gene: TRBJ2-1
D gene: NA
CDR3 protein: CASSLSSATYNEQFF
CDR3 DNA: TGCGCCAGCAGCTTGAGTAGCGCTACCTACAATGAGCAGTTCTTC

CDR3 length: 10
V gene: TRBV20-1
clone size: NA
J gene: TRBJ1-1
D gene: NA
CDR3 protein: CSAAKSGAFF
CDR3 DNA: TGCAGTGCCGCCAAATCGGGAGCTTTCTTT

CDR3 length: 11
V gene: TRBV20-1
clone size: NA
J gene: TRBJ2-1
D gene: NA
CDR3 protein: CSPTPGNEQFF
CDR3 DNA: TGCAGTCCCACACCCGGCAATGAGCAGTTCTTC

CDR3 length: 15
V gene: TRBV5-4
clone size: NA
J gene: TRBJ2-2
D gene: TRBD2
CDR3 protein: CASSAPGLVTGELFF
CDR3 DNA: TGTGCCAGCAGCGCTCCGGGACTAGTAACCGGGGAGCTGTTTTTT

CDR3 length: 15
V gene: TRBV5-1
clone size: NA
J gene: TRBJ2-7
D gene: NA
CDR3 protein: CASSLDPGVPYEQYF
CDR3 DNA: TGCGCCAGCAGCTTGGATCCGGGAGTCCCCTACGAGCAGTACTTC

CDR3 length: 18
V gene: TRBV30
clone size: NA
J gene: TRBJ1-4
D gene: TRBD1
CDR3 protein: CAWSVPNSKGAPNEKLFF
CDR3 DNA: TGTGCCTGGAGTGTACCAAATAGTAAGGGGGCACCTAATGAAAAACTGTTTTTT

CDR3 length: 21
V gene: TRBV4-1
clone size: NA
J gene: TRBJ2-1
D gene: TRBD2
CDR3 protein: CASSQDPGASGRARSYNEQFF
CDR3 DNA: TGCGCCAGCAGCCAAGATCCTGGGGCTAGCGGGAGGGCGCGATCCTACAATGAGCAGTTCTTC

CDR3 length: 15
V gene: TRBV9
clone size: NA
J gene: TRBJ2-1
D gene: NA
CDR3 protein: CASSVSGGSYNEQFF
CDR3 DNA: TGTGCCAGCAGCGTTTCGGGCGGGTCCTACAATGAGCAGTTCTTC

CDR3 length: 14
V gene: TRBV5-1
clone size: NA
J gene: TRBJ2-7
D gene: NA
CDR3 protein: CASSWDRSTYEQYF
CDR3 DNA: TGCGCCAGCAGCTGGGACCGATCCACCTACGAGCAGTACTTC

CDR3 length: 14
V gene: TRBV29-1
clone size: NA
J gene: TRBJ1-1
D gene: NA
CDR3 protein: CSVDSGMGTSEAFF
CDR3 DNA: TGCAGCGTTGACTCGGGGATGGGAACCTCTGAAGCTTTCTTT

CDR3 length: 14
V gene: TRBV5-6
clone size: NA
J gene: TRBJ1-6
D gene: NA
CDR3 protein: CASSLWVYNSPLHF
CDR3 DNA: TGTGCCAGCAGCTTGTGGGTTTACAATTCACCCCTCCACTTT

CDR3 length: 16
V gene: TRBV7-3
clone size: once
J gene: TRBJ2-2
D gene: NA
CDR3 protein: CASSPPAKGNTGELFF
CDR3 DNA: TGTGCCAGCAGCCCCCCGGCAAAGGGAAACACCGGGGAGCTGTTTTTT

CDR3 length: 15
V gene: TRBV18
clone size: once
J gene: TRBJ2-1
D gene: TRBD2
CDR3 protein: CASSNLAGGYNEQFF
CDR3 DNA: TGTGCCAGCTCAAATCTAGCGGGAGGATACAATGAGCAGTTCTTC

CDR3 length: 16
V gene: TRBV5-1
clone size: NA
J gene: TRBJ1-5
D gene: NA
CDR3 protein: CASSLGPDRFNQPQHF
CDR3 DNA: TGCGCCAGCAGCTTGGGTCCTGACAGATTCAATCAGCCCCAGCATTTT